The 30 T cell receptor beta chains listed next were all sequenced from one sample in a study of T cells in Graves' hyperthyroidism and ophthalmopathy. Regions amplified from RNA transcripts were the TCR beta CDR3 regions. First-round RT-PCR with HTBI primers amplified the TCR CDR3 region. A single record per CDR3 protein comes from TCRdb applying MiXCR to the multiplex PCR reads. The sample contains some 650,000 distinct CDR3 sequences, roughly 15% of which appear only once. What was sequenced was blood. Receptor source: a woman aged 40 to 50 with Graves' ophthalmopathy.

The table lists this clonotype with a few counts. V and J are TRBV19 and TRBJ2-1; TRBD2 agrees at 9 bases. Germline V gene sequence: CDR1 LNHDA, CDR2 SQIVND (reference sequence). The CDR3 runs to 15 residues. J gave up 5 bases and V 5 bases, and 7 bases lay outside the gene matches. This chain's CDR3 is CASSLFGLANNEQFF. DNA of the CDR3: TGTGCCAGTAGTCTCTTCGGACTAGCGAACAATGAGCAGTTCTTC.

This clonotype appeared a few times. V usage is TRBV7-3 and J usage is TRBJ2-2, with 8 bases lining up with TRBD1. The V gene's germline CDR1 is SGHTA and CDR2 FQGTGA. CDR3 length equals 16 residues. V shed 4 bases and J 3 bases; nucleotides not matched to a gene: 7. The CDR3 protein is CASSSQPGQDTGELFF. The DNA for the CDR3 is TGTGCCAGCAGCTCCCAACCGGGACAGGACACCGGGGAGCTGTTTTTT.

The genes are TRBV7-9 and TRBJ1-1, with D possibly being TRBD1 (5 bases). The V end lost 3 bases, the J end lost 0 bases, and 11 bases lay between the germline ends. CDR3 length equals 15 residues. In germline, CDR1 is SEHNR, CDR2 FQNEAQ (reference sequence). The CDR3 is CASSFEGQMNTEAFF. The DNA of the CDR3 is TGTGCCAGCAGCTTCGAAGGACAAATGAACACTGAAGCTTTCTTT.

This clonotype was detected many times. V gene TRBV20-1 combines with J gene TRBJ2-1; a weak D match, TRBD2 (6 bases). CDR1 is DFQATT, CDR2 SNEGSKA, per germline (reference sequence). V lost 3 bases to trimming and J lost 4 bases, with 16 bases between them. The CDR3 consists of 15 residues. The CDR3 DNA reads TGCAGTGCTAGGGGAAGGGCCAGCGGGTACAATGAGCAGTTCTTC. This gives the protein CSARGRASGYNEQFF.

This clonotype was recorded many times. The genes are TRBV6-1 and TRBJ2-7; 11 nucleotides line up with TRBD2. CDR3 length: 15 amino acids. Germline assignment: CDR1 MNHNS and CDR2 SASEGT. The trim removed 1 base at V and 4 bases at J, leaving 3 bases unmatched. CDR3 protein: CASSEETSGAYEQYF. CDR3 DNA: TGTGCCAGCAGTGAAGAGACTAGCGGGGCGTACGAGCAGTACTTC.

The chain uses TRBV6-1 and TRBJ2-3, with D possibly being TRBD2 (6 bases). V lost 6 bases, J lost 2 bases, and 18 bases lay in between. The CDR3 contains 16 residues. Germline values: CDR1 MNHNS, CDR2 SASEGT. As DNA, the CDR3 is TGTGCCAGCAGGCGGGGACTGTCACCCCTCACAGATACGCAGTATTTT. Its protein product is CASRRGLSPLTDTQYF.

This clonotype came up a few times. The chain couples TRBV29-1 to TRBJ1-1; D ambiguous. V was pared by 7 bases and J by 3 bases, with 15 bases between. Germline CDR1 SQVTM, CDR2 ANQGSEA. CDR3 size: 13 residues. The CDR3: CSGLGDGDTEAFF. Here the CDR3 DNA reads TGCAGCGGTCTAGGAGATGGGGACACTGAAGCTTTCTTT.

This clonotype was detected ten times or more. CDR3 coding DNA: TGCAGTGCTAGAGACCCCCGGGACTACACCTACGAGCAGTACTTC. The encoded protein is CSARDPRDYTYEQYF. The chain is built from TRBV20-1 and TRBJ2-7, with 7 bases aligning to TRBD2. The trim removed 0 bases at V and 2 bases at J, leaving 7 bases unmatched. The CDR3 runs 15 residues. In germline, CDR1 is DFQATT, CDR2 SNEGSKA (reference sequence).

The chain joins TRBV3-1 to TRBJ2-1, with D perhaps matching TRBD2 (5 bases). The ends were cut back, 5 bases at V and 7 bases at J, with 21 bases in the middle. The CDR3 runs to 16 residues. Germline V gives CDR1 LGHDT, CDR2 YNNKEL (reference sequence). In DNA form, the CDR3 reads TGTGCCAGCAGCGCGAAAGAGGGTGTAATCCTAAATGAGCAGTTCTTC. Its protein is CASSAKEGVILNEQFF.

A few counts support this clonotype. The CDR3 region has the DNA TGTGCCAGCAGTGAAGACCCGGAGGGCTCTCTCTACAATGAGCAGTTCTTC. Its translation: CASSEDPEGSLYNEQFF. The chain couples TRBV6-1 to TRBJ2-1; perhaps TRBD2 as D (6 bases). This CDR3 spans 17 amino acids. Looked up from germline, CDR1 is MNHNS and CDR2 is SASEGT. Trimming took off 1 base at V and 3 bases at J, with 16 bases between the two ends.

Many counts were recorded for this clonotype. The chain combines TRBV5-1 with TRBJ2-1; the match to TRBD2 covers 7 bases. Germline values: CDR1 SGHRS, CDR2 YFSETQ. J was trimmed by 2 bases and V by 2 bases; bases with no gene match: 10. The CDR3 extends over 17 amino acids. The CDR3 nucleotides are TGCGCCAGCAGCTTTGGGGCTAGCGGCAGCCCCTACAATGAGCAGTTCTTC. Protein sequence: CASSFGASGSPYNEQFF.

This clonotype showed up many times. This chain links TRBV3-1 with TRBJ2-5, with 7 bases aligning to TRBD2. Germline V gene data show CDR1 as LGHDT and CDR2 as YNNKEL (reference sequence). There are 15 residues in the CDR3. Trimming cost V 4 bases and J 2 bases; bases outside gene matches: 7. The CDR3 DNA is TGTGCCAGCAGCCTGCAGGGAGGGGAGCAAGAGACCCAGTACTTC. It translates to CASSLQGGEQETQYF.

This clonotype came up a few times. The chain employs TRBV6-1 and TRBJ2-3; 10 bases are a match to TRBD1. The germline CDR1 and CDR2 sequences are MNHNS and SASEGT. The CDR3 contains 15 residues. V lost 6 bases to trimming and J lost 4 bases; unmatched junction nucleotides: 7. The DNA of the CDR3 is TGTGCCAGCAGGACCCGACAGGGGGCCGCAGATACGCAGTATTTT. Translation gives CASRTRQGAADTQYF.

Only a few counts were recorded for this clonotype. The chain couples TRBV5-1 to TRBJ1-4, with unresolved D. The CDR3 loop spans 13 amino acids. Germline V gene sequence: CDR1 SGHRS, CDR2 YFSETQ. V lost 4 bases, J lost 7 bases, and 11 bases lay in between. CDR3 bases: TGCGCCAGCAGCGCCCCAGATTCTGAAAAACTGTTTTTT. Translation: CASSAPDSEKLFF. Full variable domain (missing parts from reference TRBV5-1 and TRBJ1-4): KAGVTQTPRYLIKTRGQQVTLSCSPISGHRSVSWYQQTPGQGLQFLFEYFSETQRNKGNFPGRFSGRQFSNSRSEMNVSTLELGDSALYLCASSAPDSEKLFFGSGTQLSVL.

The genes are TRBV30 and TRBJ1-3; 7 bases are shared with TRBD1. The CDR3 contains 14 residues. The ends lost 3 bases at V and 2 bases at J; junction bases unmatched: 4. Looked up from germline, CDR1 is GTSNPN and CDR2 is SVGIG (reference sequence). The CDR3 bases are TGTGCCTGGAGCCCAGGGGGGACTGGAAACACCATATATTTT. It codes for CAWSPGGTGNTIYF.

In this sample, this clonotype turned up many times. The chain has TRBV24-1 and TRBJ2-1, with D possibly TRBD2 on 6 matching bases. The CDR3 is 13 amino acids. CDR1 is KGHDR, CDR2 SFDVKD, per germline. V was clipped by 7 bases and J by 9 bases, with 15 bases between them. CDR3: CATSVSAGIEQFF. The CDR3 nucleotides are TGTGCCACCAGCGTATCTGCGGGGATTGAGCAGTTCTTC.

This clonotype has at least ten counts. The gene calls are TRBV24-1 and TRBJ2-5; TRBD2 agrees at 8 bases. Germline V gene lookup returns CDR1 KGHDR and CDR2 SFDVKD. The trim removed 4 bases at V and 2 bases at J, leaving 5 bases unmatched. There are 15 residues in the CDR3. In DNA form, the CDR3 reads TGTGCCACCAGTGACCACGGGACTAGGCAAGAGACCCAGTACTTC. It codes for CATSDHGTRQETQYF.

This sequence joins TRBV5-1 and TRBJ2-5, with D unresolved. The CDR3 consists of 15 residues. Trimming cost V 0 bases and J 4 bases, with 13 bases left between them. Germline CDR1 SGHRS, CDR2 YFSETQ. This CDR3 reads CASSLALPGGETQYF. The CDR3 DNA reads TGCGCCAGCAGCTTGGCCCTGCCGGGTGGAGAGACCCAGTACTTC.

This clonotype occurred a few times. The chain uses TRBV6-6 and TRBJ1-4; 10 bases are a match to TRBD1. Germline values: CDR1 MNHNY, CDR2 SVGAGI (reference sequence). The CDR3 runs 15 residues. V lost 0 bases, J lost 7 bases, and 2 bases stayed unmatched. The CDR3 spells CASSYSGQGREKLFF. The CDR3 DNA sequence: TGTGCCAGCAGTTACTCGGGACAGGGGCGTGAAAAACTGTTTTTT.

This clonotype was detected once. V usage is TRBV6-1 and J usage is TRBJ2-7; D is unclear. Between the trimmed V and J ends, which lost 5 bases and 6 bases, there was a span of 11 bases. The CDR3 has 12 amino acids. Germline values: CDR1 MNHNS, CDR2 SASEGT. As DNA, the CDR3 is TGTGCCAGCAGTTTATCCCGGGTCGAGCAGTACTTC. It codes for CASSLSRVEQYF.

This clonotype occurred many times. The rearrangement joins TRBV30 to TRBJ2-1; 7 positions match TRBD1. V lost 5 bases to trimming and J lost 10 bases; unmatched junction nucleotides: 8. Germline loops: CDR1 GTSNPN, CDR2 SVGIG (reference sequence). The CDR3 loop spans 12 amino acids. DNA of the CDR3: TGTGCCTGGGCACAGGGGTTCTGGGAGCAGTTCTTC. Translation gives CAWAQGFWEQFF.

There are many counts of this clonotype. The chain employs TRBV20-1 and TRBJ1-2, with D maybe TRBD1 (5 bases). Germline V gives CDR1 DFQATT, CDR2 SNEGSKA (reference sequence). Trimming cost V 1 base and J 4 bases, with 13 bases left between them. The CDR3 spans 14 residues. CDR3 nucleotides: TGCAGTGCTAGAGCCCCGGACATTGTCTATGGCTACACCTTC. This codes for CSARAPDIVYGYTF.

The sample holds many counts of this clonotype. The chain carries TRBV2 and TRBJ1-6; D is ambiguous. The V end was cut by 6 bases, the J end by 12 bases, with 12 bases between. This CDR3 spans 12 amino acids. Germline V CDR1 and CDR2: SNHLY, FYNNEI. CDR3 region: CASRWTVVPLHF. Here the CDR3 DNA reads TGTGCCAGCAGGTGGACTGTTGTACCCCTCCACTTT.

This clonotype was counted ten times or more. The chain has TRBV5-4 and TRBJ2-3, with 12 bases lining up with TRBD2. Germline V CDR1 and CDR2: SGHNT, YYREEE (reference sequence). Trimming at V came to 0 bases and at J to 5 bases, leaving 4 bases not matched to a gene. The CDR3 consists of 16 residues. The CDR3 reads CASSLDLAGGKDTQYF. CDR3 DNA: TGTGCCAGCAGCTTGGACCTAGCGGGGGGGAAAGATACGCAGTATTTT.

This sequence joins TRBV5-4 and TRBJ2-7; tentatively, D is TRBD2 (7 bases). Germline V gene sequence: CDR1 SGHNT, CDR2 YYREEE (reference sequence). V was trimmed by 5 bases and J by 6 bases, leaving 15 bases between them. The CDR3 runs 13 residues. Written as DNA, the CDR3 is TGTGCCAGCAGAATCCGGGGGGCCCCCGAGCAGTACTTC. Its protein is CASRIRGAPEQYF.

With regard to this clonotype: A clone one base away is much larger, so this may be a read error. The chain carries TRBV10-2 and TRBJ2-7; 7 positions agree with TRBD1. The ends lost 9 bases at V and 3 bases at J; junction bases unmatched: 5. This CDR3 has 12 amino acids. Germline values: CDR1 WSHSY, CDR2 SAAADI. The CDR3 here is CARRAGGYEQYF. CDR3 nucleotide sequence: TGCGCCAGAAGAGCAGGGGGCTACGAGCAGTACTTC.

This clonotype was seen many times. The CDR3 nucleotides are TGCGCCAGCAGCCTCCCCGGGGATAGCGTCTACAATGAGCAGTTCTTC. This encodes CASSLPGDSVYNEQFF. V and J are TRBV5-1 and TRBJ2-1, with a weak D call TRBD2 (5 bases). Germline lookup yields CDR1 SGHRS and CDR2 YFSETQ. The V end was cut by 4 bases, the J end by 3 bases, with 17 bases between. The CDR3 is 16 residues long.

This clonotype has just one count. The chain combines TRBV2 with TRBJ2-3; 10 bases map to TRBD2. The V and J ends lost 6 bases and 6 bases, in that order; junction bases with no gene match: 21. CDR1 is SNHLY, CDR2 FYNNEI, per germline. The CDR3 has 19 residues. In DNA form, the CDR3 reads TGTGCCAGCAGCGCCCGTTTGGGGGCTAGCGGGGGCCCAGTCGATACGCAGTATTTT. This encodes CASSARLGASGGPVDTQYF.

This clonotype has a handful of counts. CDR3 protein: CASSRGTSGARTDTQYF. In DNA form, the CDR3 reads TGTGCCAGCAGCCGAGGGACTAGCGGAGCCCGCACAGATACGCAGTATTTT. This chain joins TRBV7-3 and TRBJ2-3, with 11 bases fitting TRBD2. This CDR3 contains 17 residues. J was trimmed by 1 base and V by 5 bases; bases with no gene match: 8. Germline assignment: CDR1 SGHTA and CDR2 FQGTGA.

The chain couples TRBV6-1 to TRBJ1-2, with a tentative D call TRBD1 (6 bases). The CDR3 totals 16 residues. Trimming took 5 bases from V and 0 from J, leaving 16 bases between them. From germline, CDR1 is MNHNS and CDR2 SASEGT. CDR3 region: CASSSAGDTPNYGYTF. The CDR3 nucleotides are TGTGCCAGCAGTAGCGCGGGGGACACCCCTAACTATGGCTACACCTTC.